A single sample gave rise to the 9 T cell receptor beta chains below, sequenced in a study of blood T cell repertoires in COVID-19. TCRdb's table, derived via immunoSEQ multiplex PCR, lists solely in-frame clones and lacks some. Found here are roughly 430,000 clones, 88% of them singletons; the top ten hold over 2%. The sample taken for sequencing was PBMCs or T cells enriched from blood (not recorded which). Receptors were obtained from a woman between 40 and 50 years old with acute COVID-19.

J is TRBJ1-2 and V is TRBV12-3 or TRBV12-4; TRBD1 might be the D (5 bases). V shed 5 bases and J shed 8 bases, with 15 bases lying between them. The CDR3 loop spans 13 amino acids. DNA of the CDR3: TGTGCCAGCAGTCCCCCCGGGGGATGGGGCTACACCTTC. This sequence encodes CASSPPGGWGYTF.

The chain uses TRBV5-5 and TRBJ2-6; 12 bases agree with TRBD1. Germline CDR1 reads SGHKS; CDR2 reads YYEKEE (reference sequence). This CDR3 has 18 residues. V lost 4 bases to trimming and J lost 0 bases; unmatched junction nucleotides: 5. CDR3 nucleotides: TGTGCCAGCAGCCCAGGGACAGGGGGCGTCTCTGGGGCCAACGTCCTGACTTTC. Residues: CASSPGTGGVSGANVLTF.

On this clone itself: This sample includes further DNA sequences coding for the same CDR3. The chain couples TRBV19 to TRBJ1-1; no clear D. The CDR3 contains 13 residues. CDR1 LNHDA and CDR2 SQIVND come from the germline V gene (reference sequence). The V end was cut by 3 bases, the J end by 0 bases, with 5 bases between. CDR3 coding DNA: TGTGCCAGTAGTATCTCCCTGAACACTGAAGCTTTCTTT. It codes for CASSISLNTEAFF.

The rearrangement joins TRBV24-1 to TRBJ1-2; the match to TRBD1 covers 8 bases. The germline CDR1 and CDR2 sequences are KGHDR and SFDVKD. The CDR3 covers 13 residues. J lost 6 bases, V lost 6 bases, and 5 bases had no gene match. The CDR3 is CATSRQGFDGYTF. The CDR3 bases are TGTGCCACCAGTAGACAGGGGTTTGATGGCTACACCTTC.

V gene TRBV5-1 combines with J gene TRBJ1-1; weak D call: TRBD1 (5 bases). CDR3 length equals 15 residues. CDR1 SGHRS and CDR2 YFSETQ come from the germline V gene. The germline V and J ends were trimmed by 4 bases and 1 base, with 14 bases remaining between them. The DNA for the CDR3 is TGCGCCAGCAGCGAAATGGGACTCCAGAACACTGAAGCTTTCTTT. Protein product: CASSEMGLQNTEAFF.

V usage is TRBV25-1 and J usage is TRBJ2-5, with a possible D match to TRBD2 (6 bases). CDR1 and CDR2 (germline): MGHDK, SYGVNS. Deletions cut 2 bases from V and 4 bases from J, with 11 bases between. The CDR3 sequence is 14 residues long. In DNA, the CDR3 is TGTGCCAGCAGTGAAATAGCGGTCTCAGAGACCCAGTACTTC. Protein product: CASSEIAVSETQYF.

This clone was seen more than once but under ten times. The chain joins TRBV10-1 to TRBJ2-7; 8 bases fit TRBD2. V lost 5 bases to trimming and J lost 1 base; unmatched junction nucleotides: 4. There are 14 residues in the CDR3. Per germline, CDR1 WNHNN and CDR2 SYGVQD (reference sequence). The CDR3 nucleotides are TGCGCCAGCAGTCCCAGCGGGGGTTCCTACGAGCAGTACTTC. It is translated as CASSPSGGSYEQYF.

The chain links TRBV12-5 to TRBJ1-4; D is uncertain. The CDR3 contains 14 residues. CDR1 and CDR2 (germline): LGHNT, FRNRAP. V was shortened by 6 bases and J by 4 bases, with 12 bases between the two germline ends. In nucleotides, the CDR3 is TGTGCTAGTGGCCTTGAAACAGTTAATGAAAAACTGTTTTTT. It yields the protein CASGLETVNEKLFF.

This chain connects TRBV7-6 to TRBJ2-3; 9 bases agree with TRBD2. Germline V gene data show CDR1 as SGHVS and CDR2 as FNYEAQ. This CDR3 has 16 amino acids. V shed 1 base and J 8 bases; nucleotides not matched to a gene: 10. This CDR3 is CASSLVRGGAPGTQYF. For the CDR3, the DNA is TGTGCCAGCAGCTTAGTTCGCGGGGGGGCCCCGGGTACGCAGTATTTT. Using reference TRBV7-6 and TRBJ2-3 for the parts outside the CDR3, the full variable domain is GAGVSQSPRYKVTKRGQDVALRCDPISGHVSLYWYRQALGQGPEFLTYFNYEAQQDKSGLPNDRFSAERPEGSISTLTIQRTEQRDSAMYRCASSLVRGGAPGTQYFGPGTRLTVL.